The clone carrying this TCR beta chain was counted a few times. The antigen remains unidentified. The CDR3 loop spans 14 amino acids. Trimming at V came to 1 base and at J to 7 bases, leaving 2 bases not matched to a gene. Germline loops: CDR1 LGHDT, CDR2 YNNKEL (reference sequence). TCR alpha and TCR beta cDNA libraries with sample barcodes and UMIs came from 5'RACE using constant-segment primers. TCRdb analysed the 5' RACE reads with MiXCR anew, one entry per CDR3 protein. Among 410,000 or so distinct CDR3 sequences listed, about 22% were seen once. These data originate in a study of T-cell memory formation after mild COVID-19. Whole-study findings and limits: Later expanders leaned toward CD4+, whereas clones contracting from day 15 to 85 were balanced CD4/CD8. Of the contracting clones, CD4+ ones lay mainly in CM and EM, and CD8+ ones in EMRA. The finding that pre-infection memory included some responding clones suggested that cross-reactive memory joined.

This receptor was obtained from an adult woman who had mild COVID-19 (a few samples of this study predate the infection). Cell type and time point are not known. Sequencing was done on a sample of PBMCs or a T cell subset sorted from them (not recorded which). V usage is TRBV3-1 and J usage is TRBJ1-4; 8 bases agree with TRBD1. CDR3 nucleotides: TGTGCCAGCAGCCAAGCACAGGGGGGTGAAAAACTGTTTTTT. It is translated as CASSQAQGGEKLFF.